The T cell receptor beta chain described here comes from a study of T-cell memory formation after mild COVID-19. The study, taken as a whole, reports: Some SARS-CoV-2-responding clones were already detected in memory before infection. Clones which contracted sat mainly in CM and EM if CD4+, and in EMRA if CD8+.

In regard to this clonotype: Its antigen is not identified.

TCRdb analysed the 5' RACE reads with MiXCR anew, one entry per CDR3 protein. The repertoire has under 250,000 distinct CDR3 sequences, over 9.5% of them found once; the top ten carry 2.5% to 3.5%. Trimming took 4 bases from V and 5 from J, leaving 19 bases between them. Germline CDR1 is SGHRS and CDR2 is YFSETQ. This CDR3 spans 16 amino acids. V is TRBV5-1 and J is TRBJ2-1; perhaps D is TRBD1 or TRBD2 (5 bases each). Sequencing was carried out using PBMCs or a T cell subset sorted from them (not recorded which). This receptor was identified in a man aged 18 to 35 who had mild COVID-19 (a few samples of this study predate the infection). Cell type and time point are not known. This CDR3 is CASSADTRRINNEQFF. The DNA of the CDR3 is TGCGCCAGCAGCGCGGACACCAGGAGGATAAACAATGAGCAGTTCTTC.